These T cell receptor beta chains were read from a single sample in a study of post-analysis software for immune sequencing data. MiXCR, applied by TCRdb to the PCR reads, yields one record per CDR3 protein. Here the sample spans approximately 440,000 distinct CDR3 sequences, roughly 45% being singletons. What was sequenced was blood. The receptors were sampled from a girl aged 10 to 17 with multiple sclerosis. Each CDR3 is given with its conserved first and last residue. A D gene is named only where the DNA matches it firmly. The size of a clone is reported for some rows only, either as once, few or many, or as a class for expanded clones.

cdr3_length clone_size d_call j_call v_call cdr3_nt cdr3_aa
15 few . TRBJ2-6 TRBV15 TGTGCCACCAGCAGAGGGAATCCTGGGGCCAACGTCCTGACTTTC CATSRGNPGANVLTF
13 . . TRBJ1-5 TRBV7-2 TGTGCCAGCAGCTTGGCCGTATTTCAGCCCCAGCATTTT CASSLAVFQPQHF
14 . . TRBJ1-4 TRBV3-1 TGTGCCAGCAGCCAACTGCGGGTTAATGAAAAACTGTTTTTT CASSQLRVNEKLFF
14 once TRBD1 TRBJ1-2 TRBV5-1 TGCGCCAGCAGCAAGGACCAGGGGGCCGGAGGCTACACCTTC CASSKDQGAGGYTF
15 . TRBD1 TRBJ2-7 TRBV7-9 TGTGCCAGCAGCTCCTTAGGGACAGCAGACTACGAGCAGTACTTC CASSSLGTADYEQYF
15 . TRBD2 TRBJ2-1 TRBV20-1 TGCAGTGCTAGAGGGGTGGGGGGGTCCTACAATGAGCAGTTCTTC CSARGVGGSYNEQFF
15 . . TRBJ2-1 TRBV7-2 TGTGCCAGCAGCGAAGGGGCCGCAACCTACAATGAGCAGTTCTTC CASSEGAATYNEQFF
15 . TRBD1 TRBJ1-3 TRBV28 TGTGCCAGCAGTTCGGGACAGCGAGTGGGGAACACCATATATTTT CASSSGQRVGNTIYF
17 once . TRBJ2-4 TRBV15 TGTGCCACCTGCGTCGGACCAGCCCGTTCAGCCAAAAACATTCAGTACTTC CATCVGPARSAKNIQYF
17 . TRBD1 TRBJ2-3 TRBV20-1 TGCAGTGTACCCCAGACAGGGCTGGGCCTAAGCACAGATACGCAGTATTTT CSVPQTGLGLSTDTQYF
17 . . TRBJ2-7 TRBV7-2 TGTGCCAGCAGCCCTCTGTTCGTTGGTGGGTTTGCCTACGAGCAGTACTTC CASSPLFVGGFAYEQYF
17 . TRBD1 TRBJ2-1 TRBV3-1 TGTGCCAGCAGCCAAGCATACTCCCACAGGGGCTACAATGAGCAGTTCTTC CASSQAYSHRGYNEQFF
17 . TRBD2 TRBJ2-3 TRBV10-3 TGTGCCATCAGCCGTTCCGGGACTAGCGGGAGTACGGATACGCAGTATTTT CAISRSGTSGSTDTQYF
17 few TRBD1 TRBJ2-6 TRBV6-1 TGTGCCAGCACCAGACAGGGAGAACCTCCAGGGGCCAACGTCCTGACTTTC CASTRQGEPPGANVLTF
15 . . TRBJ2-3 TRBV29-1 TGCAGCGTTGGTAGTGAGGCTTCGAATCTAGATACGCAGTATTTT CSVGSEASNLDTQYF
14 few . TRBJ2-5 TRBV4-1 TGCGCCAGCAGGTCGGTGGGAGCGTGGGAGACCCAGTACTTC CASRSVGAWETQYF
15 . . TRBJ2-5 TRBV4-3 TGCGCCAGCAGCTTGGCGGCAGGGATGCAAGAGACCCAGTACTTC CASSLAAGMQETQYF
14 . . TRBJ1-1 TRBV27 TGTGCCAGCAGTTTCTTACAGGAGAACACTGAAGCTTTCTTT CASSFLQENTEAFF
15 . . TRBJ2-5 TRBV5-1 TGCGCCAGCAGCTTGGTACAGGGCGACCAAGAGACCCAGTACTTC CASSLVQGDQETQYF
15 few TRBD2 TRBJ2-5 TRBV20-1 TGCAGTCCCACTTCGGGGGGGGGAAACCAAGAGACCCAGTACTTC CSPTSGGGNQETQYF
16 . . TRBJ1-1 TRBV12-3/TRBV12-4 TGTGCCAGCAGTCACCCCCGGGGGAAGGCGAACACTGAAGCTTTCTTT CASSHPRGKANTEAFF
13 . TRBD2 TRBJ2-1 TRBV12-3/TRBV12-4 TGTGCCTGGGGGACTAGCGGGAGCAATGAGCAGTTCTTC CAWGTSGSNEQFF
13 . . TRBJ2-1 TRBV27 TGTGCCAGCGGGAGCCGTTCCTACAATGAGCAGTTCTTC CASGSRSYNEQFF
16 . TRBD2 TRBJ2-7 TRBV18 TGTGCCAGCTCACCCCGGGTGGCTAGCGGGGACAATGAGCAGTACTTC CASSPRVASGDNEQYF
15 . . TRBJ1-2 TRBV4-1 TGCGCCAGCAGCCAAGTAACCGGGGGAGAAGATGGCTACACCTTC CASSQVTGGEDGYTF
14 . TRBD2 TRBJ2-5 TRBV20-1 TGCAGTGCAGGCGGGAGGGCCGAGCAAGAGACCCAGTACTTC CSAGGRAEQETQYF
15 many TRBD2 TRBJ2-1 TRBV4-1 TGTGCCAGCAGCCCAGGACTAGCGGGCTACAATGAGCAGTTCTTC CASSPGLAGYNEQFF
13 . . TRBJ1-5 TRBV12-3/TRBV12-4 TGTGCCAGCCGGACCGATAGCAATCAGCCCCAGCATTTT CASRTDSNQPQHF
15 . . TRBJ2-5 TRBV25-1 TGTGCCAGCAGTGAGTCGAGCGGAATCCAAGAGACCCAGTACTTC CASSESSGIQETQYF
11 few . TRBJ2-2 TRBV29-1 TGCAGCGTTGTAAATGCCGGGGAGCTGTTTTTT CSVVNAGELFF
12 . . TRBJ2-1 TRBV7-9 TGTGCCAGCACCCAGTACATAGGTGAGCAGTTCTTC CASTQYIGEQFF
17 . TRBD2 TRBJ2-2 TRBV10-3 TGTGCCATCAGAGGGACTAGCGGACCCGACTACACCGGGGAGCTGTTTTTT CAIRGTSGPDYTGELFF
14 . TRBD2 TRBJ2-7 TRBV12-3/TRBV12-4 TGTGCCAGCAGTTTACGGGGGGGAAGTGGCGAGCAGTACTTC CASSLRGGSGEQYF